This is a list of T cell receptor beta chains from one sample in a study of patients and donors after allogeneic stem cell transplantation. A single record per CDR3 protein comes from TCRdb applying MiXCR to the RT-PCR reads. The repertoire holds roughly 960,000 distinct CDR3 sequences, more than 15% seen once, with around 6% in the top ten. Sequenced material: blood, either unsorted or a sorted T cell fraction (not recorded which). The receptors come from a human donor who was either an allogeneic HSCT recipient or a stem cell or donor lymphocyte infusion donor (not recorded which). It is not recorded whose cells these are; they may come from a transplant donor. CDR3s leave out the opening cysteine and the closing phenylalanine or tryptophan. The order of the fields is V gene, J gene, CDR3 protein.

V gene: TRBV11-2; J gene: TRBJ2-7; CDR3 protein: ASSETSGGLYEQY
V gene: TRBV7-2; J gene: TRBJ2-3; CDR3 protein: ASSSRLEYTDTQY
V gene: TRBV5-6; J gene: TRBJ1-2; CDR3 protein: ASSSGPSSNYGYT
V gene: TRBV5-1; J gene: TRBJ2-7; CDR3 protein: ASSLQGHEGHEQY
V gene: TRBV29-1; J gene: TRBJ2-7; CDR3 protein: SVSFRLAEYEQY
V gene: TRBV6-1; J gene: TRBJ2-5; CDR3 protein: ASSEAYVSTQY
V gene: TRBV9; J gene: TRBJ2-7; CDR3 protein: ASSPPGTSRLEQY
V gene: TRBV12-3/TRBV12-4; J gene: TRBJ2-7; CDR3 protein: ASSPGTRKVVAYEQY
V gene: TRBV29-1; J gene: TRBJ1-1; CDR3 protein: SVPEGVTEAF
V gene: TRBV13; J gene: TRBJ2-1; CDR3 protein: ASSALAGEGDEQF
V gene: TRBV2; J gene: TRBJ1-2; CDR3 protein: ASILNGRSSGYT
V gene: TRBV20-1; J gene: TRBJ2-1; CDR3 protein: SASGSGIYNEQF
V gene: TRBV7-2; J gene: TRBJ2-5; CDR3 protein: ASSLEGAGVTQY
V gene: TRBV12-3/TRBV12-4; J gene: TRBJ2-7; CDR3 protein: ASSLRTGGLFEQY
V gene: TRBV2; J gene: TRBJ2-1; CDR3 protein: ASTRQVRGQF
V gene: TRBV5-1; J gene: TRBJ2-1; CDR3 protein: ASSFLGLAGVSSYNEQF
V gene: TRBV7-3; J gene: TRBJ2-2; CDR3 protein: ASSSRQGADGELF
V gene: TRBV10-3; J gene: TRBJ1-6; CDR3 protein: AISEYDVGGSH
V gene: TRBV6-5; J gene: TRBJ1-6; CDR3 protein: ASRSSTGLTRSYNSPLH
V gene: TRBV20-1; J gene: TRBJ1-5; CDR3 protein: SAHRTGGVGNQPQH
V gene: TRBV3-1; J gene: TRBJ2-1; CDR3 protein: ASSPTGKGETSYNEQF
V gene: TRBV4-2; J gene: TRBJ2-1; CDR3 protein: ASKGGSYNEQF
V gene: TRBV5-6; J gene: TRBJ2-3; CDR3 protein: ASSQAGGTDTQY
V gene: TRBV5-1; J gene: TRBJ1-2; CDR3 protein: ASSPPGSGYT
V gene: TRBV21-1; J gene: TRBJ2-7; CDR3 protein: ASSPIGQLYEQY